These 10 T cell receptor beta chains originate from one sample sequenced in a study of T-cell reconstitution after alpha-beta-depleted transplantation in children. TCRbeta library preparation incorporated unique molecular identifiers. TCRdb passed the PCR reads through MiXCR, listing each CDR3 protein once. The data contain 81,000 or so distinct CDR3 sequences, around 15% of them singletons. Sequences were derived from PBMCs, mostly from graft donor cells, sampled 180 days after TCRalphabeta/CD19-depleted stem cell transplant. These receptor sequences come from a male patient between 2 and 9 years old who had a stem cell transplant for acute lymphoblastic leukemia, so the T cells may come from the graft donor.

V gene TRBV20-1 combines with J gene TRBJ1-5, with a possible D match to TRBD1 (6 bases). Germline V CDR1 and CDR2: DFQATT, SNEGSKA (reference sequence). Trimming shortened V by 0 bases and J by 0 bases, and 15 bases separated the two germline ends. The CDR3 extends over 17 amino acids. In nucleotides, the CDR3 is TGCAGTGCTAGAGATCTCTTTAGGGGGGCTAGCAATCAGCCCCAGCATTTT. This encodes CSARDLFRGASNQPQHF.

The chain couples TRBV7-9 to TRBJ1-2, with TRBD1 matching over 7 bases. V dropped 1 base and J dropped 2; count of bases not matched to a gene: 4. This CDR3 contains 15 residues. Germline CDR1 SEHNR, CDR2 FQNEAQ (reference sequence). CDR3 protein: CASSLGQGVNYGYTF. The CDR3 DNA follows: TGTGCCAGCAGCTTAGGACAGGGCGTCAACTATGGCTACACCTTC.

This clonotype was seen ten or more times. V gene TRBV20-1 combines with J gene TRBJ2-7; D perhaps matches TRBD1 (5 bases). This CDR3 contains 12 residues. The V end was cut by 4 bases, the J end by 1 base, with 8 bases between. Germline V gene lookup returns CDR1 DFQATT and CDR2 SNEGSKA (reference sequence). Here the CDR3 DNA reads TGCAGTGCTAAAGGGGTATCCTACGAGCAGTACTTC. As protein: CSAKGVSYEQYF.

The genes are TRBV5-1 and TRBJ1-1, with TRBD1 matching over 9 bases. V was clipped by 4 bases and J by 0 bases; unmatched bases: 1. This CDR3 region has 14 residues. CDR1 and CDR2 from the germline V gene are SGHRS and YFSETQ. The CDR3 bases are TGCGCCAGCAGCGGACAGGGGATGAACACTGAAGCTTTCTTT. It encodes CASSGQGMNTEAFF.

V usage is TRBV28 and J usage is TRBJ1-2, with a possible D match to TRBD1 (5 bases). V lost 5 bases, J lost 7 bases, and 20 bases lay in between. CDR1 and CDR2 (germline): MDHEN, SYDVKM. The CDR3 length is 15 residues. The CDR3 is CASSIGVGESSGYTF. In DNA form, the CDR3 reads TGTGCCAGCAGTATAGGGGTTGGAGAATCGAGTGGCTACACCTTC.

The chain recombines TRBV7-6 with TRBJ2-7; D is unclear. The CDR3 has 15 residues. Trimming left V 1 base short and J 3 bases short, with 13 bases between. The germline V gene has CDR1 SGHVS and CDR2 FNYEAQ. For the CDR3, the DNA is TGTGCCAGCAGCTTAGGGGTGCCAACCTTCTACGAGCAGTACTTC. As protein: CASSLGVPTFYEQYF.

This clonotype was observed a handful of times. This chain links TRBV18 with TRBJ2-1, with TRBD2 matching 14 bases. V lost 6 bases to trimming and J lost 9 bases; unmatched junction nucleotides: 4. There are 14 residues in the CDR3. Germline V gene data show CDR1 as KGHSH and CDR2 as LQKENI. CDR3: CASSLGLAGGEQFF. CDR3 DNA sequence: TGTGCCAGCTCCCTCGGACTAGCGGGGGGTGAGCAGTTCTTC. Full variable domain (missing parts from reference TRBV18 and TRBJ2-1): NAGVMQNPRHLVRRRGQEARLRCSPMKGHSHVYWYRQLPEEGLKFMVYLQKENIIDESGMPKERFSAEFPKEGPSILRIQQVVRGDSAAYFCASSLGLAGGEQFFGPGTRLTVL.

The chain recombines TRBV12-3 or TRBV12-4 with TRBJ1-2; 7 positions match TRBD1. CDR3 length: 15 residues. V dropped 3 bases and J dropped 6; count of bases not matched to a gene: 10. CDR3 sequence (DNA): TGTGCCAGCAGTTTGTGGACAGGACACCCCCATGGCTACACCTTC. Translating gives CASSLWTGHPHGYTF.

This chain joins TRBV4-2 and TRBJ2-2, with 7 bases matching TRBD2. V shed 2 bases, J shed 2 bases, and the junction held 11 bases outside the gene matches. CDR1 is LGHNA, CDR2 YNFKEQ, per germline. The CDR3 covers 18 residues. The CDR3 DNA reads as TGTGCCAGCAGCCAAATTGGATGGGGACTAAAAAACACCGGGGAGCTGTTTTTT. This translates into CASSQIGWGLKNTGELFF.

V is TRBV7-8 and J is TRBJ2-5; D may be TRBD2 (5 bases). Germline CDR1 and CDR2: SGHVS and FQNEAQ. This CDR3 comprises 13 residues. Deletions cut 5 bases from V and 7 bases from J, with 14 bases between. The CDR3 spells CASSPGFPGTQYF. CDR3 sequence (DNA): TGTGCCAGCAGCCCGGGATTTCCAGGGACCCAGTACTTC.